The 23 T cell receptor beta chains reported below all come from one sample, sequenced in a study of early T cells in non-severe SARS-CoV-2 infection. Using its own MiXCR run on the 5' RACE reads, TCRdb lists one record per CDR3 protein. The repertoire includes roughly 110,000 distinct CDR3 sequences, roughly 11% of them detected once, and roughly 7.5% sits in the top ten. Sequences were obtained from whole blood. The receptors shown here come from an adult who was a healthcare worker with PCR-confirmed SARS-CoV-2 infection or an uninfected control (not recorded which).

This clonotype appeared many times. The genes are TRBV7-2 and TRBJ2-5; no definite D call. The V gene's germline CDR1 is SGHTA and CDR2 FQGNSA. The CDR3 has 14 residues. V was trimmed by 3 bases and J by 1 base, leaving 9 bases between them. The CDR3 reads CASSFVGSQETQYF. The DNA for the CDR3 is TGTGCCAGCAGCTTTGTCGGGTCCCAAGAGACCCAGTACTTC.

This clonotype has ten or more counts. This chain uses TRBV2 with TRBJ1-5; 7 nucleotides match TRBD1. CDR1 SNHLY and CDR2 FYNNEI come from the germline V gene. Germline trimming cut 4 bases from V and 1 base from J; bases unmatched to any gene: 4. The CDR3 consists of 15 residues. The CDR3 sequence: CASSGQGRSNQPQHF. CDR3 in DNA: TGTGCCAGCAGTGGACAGGGCCGGAGCAATCAGCCCCAGCATTTT.

This clonotype was seen ten or more times. The V and J genes are TRBV10-3 and TRBJ2-1; weak D call: TRBD2 (6 bases). Trimming cost V 2 bases and J 7 bases, with 12 bases left between them. The CDR3 loop spans 14 amino acids. Germline CDR1 ENHRY, CDR2 SYGVKD. CDR3 coding DNA: TGTGCCATCAGTGAGGAAAGCGGGCTTAATGAGCAGTTCTTC. Amino acid sequence: CAISEESGLNEQFF.

This clonotype was found a few times. V and J are TRBV27 and TRBJ1-1; the D is unclear. From germline, CDR1 is MNHEY and CDR2 SMNVEV (reference sequence). The CDR3 extends over 13 amino acids. V was pared by 5 bases and J by 7 bases, with 14 bases between. CDR3 DNA: TGTGCCAGCAGTCCGAATTTACAGCGTGAAGCTTTCTTT. Its protein is CASSPNLQREAFF.

This clonotype was observed at least ten times. The rearrangement joins TRBV9 to TRBJ2-7; 10 positions match TRBD1. The J segment lost 4 bases and the V segment lost 0 bases, leaving 4 bases of the junction unmatched. From germline, CDR1 is SGDLS and CDR2 YYNGEE. The CDR3 spans 15 residues. The CDR3 reads CASSVGGQGTYEQYF. Written as DNA, the CDR3 is TGTGCCAGCAGCGTAGGGGGACAGGGGACGTACGAGCAGTACTTC.

In its sample, this clonotype was seen many times. J is TRBJ2-1 and V is TRBV25-1; D perhaps matches TRBD2 (6 bases). Trimming stripped 8 bases from V and 2 bases from J, with 16 bases between. The V gene's germline CDR1 is MGHDK and CDR2 SYGVNS. The CDR3 extends over 15 amino acids. CDR3 bases: TGTGCCAGCCGACTAGGTAGTAGTGCCTACAATGAGCAGTTCTTC. Protein: CASRLGSSAYNEQFF.

This clonotype has a count of ten or more. J is TRBJ2-2 and V is TRBV28; no clear D gene. CDR3 length: 14 amino acids. Trimming removed 6 bases from V and 4 bases from J, with 12 bases in between. Germline V lookup: CDR1 MDHEN, CDR2 SYDVKM. CDR3 amino acids: CASSLIQFTGELFF. CDR3 in DNA: TGTGCCAGCAGCCTAATACAGTTCACCGGGGAGCTGTTTTTT.

The chain uses TRBV20-1 and TRBJ2-7; the D call may be TRBD1 or TRBD2 (5 bases each). V was shortened by 3 bases and J by 6 bases, with 9 bases between the two germline ends. This CDR3 comprises 11 residues. Germline V CDR1 and CDR2: DFQATT, SNEGSKA (reference sequence). The CDR3 nucleotides read TGCAGTGCTAGTTGGGGGATCGAGCAGTACTTC. Its translation: CSASWGIEQYF.

This clonotype came up many times. This sequence joins TRBV12-3 or TRBV12-4 and TRBJ1-2; TRBD1 might be the D (6 bases). The CDR3 sequence is 14 residues long. Between the trimmed V and J ends, which lost 7 bases and 3 bases, there was a span of 15 bases. The CDR3 spells CASTTDSLDYGYTF. CDR3 DNA sequence: TGTGCCAGCACTACGGACAGCCTTGACTATGGCTACACCTTC.

This clonotype was found a few times. The chain joins TRBV20-1 to TRBJ2-7; TRBD2 agrees at 7 bases. The length of the CDR3 is 14 residues. The junction had 11 bases not matched to a gene; V was cut back by 3 bases and J by 6 bases. Germline CDR1 is DFQATT and CDR2 is SNEGSKA (reference sequence). CDR3 bases: TGCAGTGCTAGTGCCTATCGACTAGCTGTCGAGCAGTACTTC. It translates to CSASAYRLAVEQYF.

This rearrangement joins TRBV29-1 to TRBJ2-1; maybe TRBD2 (5 bases). There are 12 residues in the CDR3. V was pared by 5 bases and J by 8 bases, with 13 bases between. CDR1 is SQVTM and CDR2 is ANQGSEA in the germline V gene. The CDR3 loop reads CSVLLAAYEQFF. The CDR3 DNA follows: TGCAGCGTTCTGCTAGCTGCCTATGAGCAGTTCTTC.

This clonotype was seen ten or more times. The V call is TRBV5-1, the J call TRBJ2-6, with unresolved D. The CDR3 is 14 amino acids. In germline, CDR1 is SGHRS, CDR2 YFSETQ. Trimming pared 5 bases from V and 4 bases from J, leaving 10 bases between. CDR3 sequence: CASRVHGGANVLTF. The CDR3 region has the DNA TGCGCCAGCAGAGTCCATGGCGGGGCCAACGTCCTGACTTTC. Together with reference TRBV5-1 and TRBJ2-6, the CDR3 gives the full variable domain: KAGVTQTPRYLIKTRGQQVTLSCSPISGHRSVSWYQQTPGQGLQFLFEYFSETQRNKGNFPGRFSGRQFSNSRSEMNVSTLELGDSALYLCASRVHGGANVLTFGAGSRLTVL.

The chain uses TRBV24-1 and TRBJ2-1; D call uncertain. V gave up 3 bases and J gave up 2 bases, with 13 bases separating them. CDR1 is KGHDR, CDR2 SFDVKD, per germline. The CDR3 loop spans 16 amino acids. CDR3 sequence (DNA): TGTGCCACCAGTGATCCTAACCAGGCAGCCTACAATGAGCAGTTCTTC. Translation: CATSDPNQAAYNEQFF.

This clonotype was seen many times. This chain links TRBV5-1 with TRBJ2-3; 8 positions agree with TRBD2. After removal of 0 bases from V and 0 bases from J, the junction contained 3 bases not matched to a gene. This CDR3 comprises 16 residues. Germline CDR1 reads SGHRS; CDR2 reads YFSETQ. The DNA for the CDR3 is TGCGCCAGCAGCTTGGATACTAGCGGCAGCACAGATACGCAGTATTTT. Amino acid sequence: CASSLDTSGSTDTQYF. Based on the CDR3 plus reference TRBV5-1 and TRBJ2-3, the full variable domain is KAGVTQTPRYLIKTRGQQVTLSCSPISGHRSVSWYQQTPGQGLQFLFEYFSETQRNKGNFPGRFSGRQFSNSRSEMNVSTLELGDSALYLCASSLDTSGSTDTQYFGPGTRLTVL.

This clonotype was recorded at least ten times. This chain connects TRBV4-1 to TRBJ2-7; D gene unclear. Germline V gene lookup returns CDR1 MGHRA and CDR2 YSYEKL. Trimming shortened V by 4 bases and J by 2 bases, and 15 bases separated the two germline ends. CDR3 size: 15 residues. The CDR3: CASSPSSTGTYEQYF. DNA of the CDR3: TGCGCCAGCAGCCCGTCTAGTACTGGGACCTACGAGCAGTACTTC.

Many counts were recorded for this clonotype. J is TRBJ2-2 and V is TRBV4-1; 8 bases align to TRBD2. The CDR3 length is 15 residues. Germline assignment: CDR1 MGHRA and CDR2 YSYEKL. The J segment lost 6 bases and the V segment lost 2 bases, leaving 5 bases of the junction unmatched. In DNA, the CDR3 is TGCGCCAGCAGCCAACCCGCGACTAGCGCCGGGGAGCTGTTTTTT. Translating gives CASSQPATSAGELFF.

This clonotype was detected only a few times. The chain employs TRBV28 and TRBJ2-7; D gene ambiguous. Trimming stripped 5 bases from V and 6 bases from J, with 11 bases between. Germline CDR1 is MDHEN and CDR2 is SYDVKM. The CDR3 contains 12 residues. The CDR3 protein is CASSPQVLEQYF. The DNA of the CDR3 is TGTGCCAGCAGTCCCCAGGTCCTCGAGCAGTACTTC.

The rearrangement joins TRBV5-1 to TRBJ1-4; the match to TRBD1 covers 8 bases. Looked up from germline, CDR1 is SGHRS and CDR2 is YFSETQ. CDR3 size: 16 residues. The J segment lost 0 bases and the V segment lost 1 base, leaving 2 bases of the junction unmatched. The CDR3 nucleotides are TGCGCCAGCAGCTTGACAGGGGGTGCAACTAATGAAAAACTGTTTTTT. Protein sequence: CASSLTGGATNEKLFF.

There are many counts of this clonotype. This chain connects TRBV4-3 to TRBJ2-3; D is perhaps TRBD2 (5 bases). Germline V gene lookup returns CDR1 LGHNA and CDR2 YSLEER. The V end lost 2 bases, the J end lost 2 bases, and 11 bases lay between the germline ends. There are 15 residues in the CDR3. The CDR3 region has the DNA TGCGCCAGCAGCCAACGCCTAGCCACCACAGATACGCAGTATTTT. Translation: CASSQRLATTDTQYF.

This clonotype has a handful of counts. This rearrangement joins TRBV4-3 to TRBJ2-1; a possible D gene is TRBD2 (5 bases). The V gene lost 1 base and the J gene lost 1 base, with 8 bases spanning the gap. CDR1 LGHNA and CDR2 YSLEER come from the germline V gene. This CDR3 has 15 residues. The CDR3 region has the DNA TGCGCCAGCAGCCAAGGACGGGATTCCTACAATGAGCAGTTCTTC. It is translated as CASSQGRDSYNEQFF.

The sample holds many counts of this clonotype. V usage is TRBV5-1 and J usage is TRBJ2-3; possibly TRBD2 for D (5 bases). Trimming took 3 bases from V and 6 from J, leaving 11 bases between them. The CDR3 is 13 residues long. Germline V gene lookup returns CDR1 SGHRS and CDR2 YFSETQ. CDR3 sequence reads: CASSSAGSDTQYF. DNA of the CDR3: TGCGCCAGCAGCTCCGCGGGTAGCGATACGCAGTATTTT.

The CDR3, as DNA: TGTGCCAGCAGCTTAGGGGGATACGCGACCCAGTACTTC. Amino acids: CASSLGGYATQYF. This chain links TRBV7-2 with TRBJ2-5, with unresolved D. Germline values: CDR1 SGHTA, CDR2 FQGNSA. The CDR3 extends over 13 amino acids. Trimming left V 1 base short and J 7 bases short, with 10 bases between.

V usage is TRBV5-1 and J usage is TRBJ1-1; D is possibly TRBD1 (5 bases). V was clipped by 4 bases and J by 4 bases, with 11 bases between them. This CDR3 has 13 residues. Germline V CDR1 and CDR2: SGHRS, YFSETQ. This CDR3 is CASSMPGATEAFF. Here the CDR3 DNA reads TGCGCCAGCAGCATGCCCGGGGCCACTGAAGCTTTCTTT.